Listed below are T cell receptor beta chains from one sample, sequenced in a study of T cells in Graves' hyperthyroidism and ophthalmopathy. TCRdb reprocessed the multiplex PCR reads via MiXCR and lists one record per CDR3 protein. The sample yields around 450,000 distinct CDR3 sequences, approximately 14% seen once. Sequencing was carried out using blood. These receptors were obtained from a woman in her late teens or twenties with Graves' hyperthyroidism. The CDR3 runs from the conserved cysteine through the conserved F or W. The order of the fields is J gene, V gene, D gene, clone size, CDR3 DNA, CDR3 protein. The D gene is left open where the match is weak. Size values are once, few and many counts, or a class for expanded clones, and some rows have none.

>TRBJ2-7|TRBV10-3|NA|many
TGTGCCATCAGTGAGTCGGTGGCCTACGAGCAGTACTTC
CAISESVAYEQYF
>TRBJ1-1|TRBV18|TRBD1|many
TGTGCCAGCTCATCGGGACAGACACGATCCACTGAAGCTTTCTTT
CASSSGQTRSTEAFF
>TRBJ1-2|TRBV9|NA|many
TGTGCCAGCAGCGTAGGTCTGATGGGGGCAGGTGGTCACTATGGCTACACCTTC
CASSVGLMGAGGHYGYTF
>TRBJ2-7|TRBV20-1|TRBD1|NA
TGCAGTGCCTCCCCGGTGACAGGGGGTAAAGAGCAGTACTTC
CSASPVTGGKEQYF
>TRBJ1-1|TRBV7-9|NA|NA
TGTGCCAGCAGCTTAAAGGGGCGTCCGAGGGGTTACACTGAAGCTTTCTTT
CASSLKGRPRGYTEAFF
>TRBJ1-4|TRBV27|NA|many
TGTGCCAGCAGTTTACTCAGGGGAGGCGAAAAACTGTTTTTT
CASSLLRGGEKLFF
>TRBJ1-1|TRBV14|NA|many
TGTGCCAGCAGCCCGTGGGGAACAGGGAGGTACACTGAAGCTTTCTTT
CASSPWGTGRYTEAFF
>TRBJ2-2|TRBV4-2|NA|few
TGTGCCAGCAGCCAAGAAGAGGGGGGGCCCGACGGGGAGCTGTTTTTT
CASSQEEGGPDGELFF
>TRBJ2-2|TRBV9|NA|few
TGTGCCAGCAGCGATCCGACTGGGTTAACGAACACCGGGGAGCTGTTTTTT
CASSDPTGLTNTGELFF
>TRBJ1-1|TRBV13|NA|many
TGTGCCAGCAGCTTAGGGCCTTCGGGGGACACTGAAGCTTTCTTT
CASSLGPSGDTEAFF
>TRBJ1-1|TRBV6-2/TRBV6-3|NA|NA
TGTGCCAGCCATCGACGGCGAGGGTTCAACACTGAAGCTTTCTTT
CASHRRRGFNTEAFF
>TRBJ1-1|TRBV10-3|NA|many
TGTGCCACCGGACAGATGAACACTGAAGCTTTCTTT
CATGQMNTEAFF
>TRBJ1-4|TRBV6-2/TRBV6-3|NA|few
TGTGCCAGCAGTTACGGATTTGCAACTAATGAAAAACTGTTTTTT
CASSYGFATNEKLFF
>TRBJ1-5|TRBV6-1|NA|NA
TGTGCCAGCAGTGTGAGAGTTCCCCCTTTTCAGCCCCAGCATTTT
CASSVRVPPFQPQHF
>TRBJ2-5|TRBV29-1|NA|many
TGCAGCGTTGACCGCTCGGGGTTTCAAGAGACCCAGTACTTC
CSVDRSGFQETQYF
>TRBJ2-3|TRBV7-9|NA|many
TGTGCCAGCAGCTTAAAAGGACCAGAGGTAGATACGCAGTATTTT
CASSLKGPEVDTQYF
>TRBJ1-6|TRBV7-9|NA|many
TGTGCCAGCAGCTCAACGGACGGTTCACCCCTCCACTTT
CASSSTDGSPLHF
>TRBJ1-2|TRBV6-2/TRBV6-3|TRBD1|NA
TGTGCCAGCAGCAGAAGACAGGGGGCCGATGGCTACACCTTC
CASSRRQGADGYTF
>TRBJ1-3|TRBV20-1|NA|NA
TGTAGTGTACGGGGGGATGGAAACACCATATATTTT
CSVRGDGNTIYF
>TRBJ2-3|TRBV29-1|TRBD2|NA
TGCAGCGTTGAATATGGGGGGGGAGATACGCAGTATTTT
CSVEYGGGDTQYF
>TRBJ1-5|TRBV6-1|NA|few
TGTGCCAGCAGTGATCAGGGCGCCAATCAGCCCCAGCATTTT
CASSDQGANQPQHF
>TRBJ2-1|TRBV20-1|NA|NA
TGCAGTGCTAGCGTTGGTCTAGTCTACAATGAGCAGTTCTTC
CSASVGLVYNEQFF
>TRBJ1-3|TRBV20-1|NA|NA
TGCAGTGCTAAGGGGTCTGGAAACACCATATATTTT
CSAKGSGNTIYF
>TRBJ2-5|TRBV7-9|NA|many
TGTGCCAGCAGCTTACGGAGGTACCAAGAGACCCAGTACTTC
CASSLRRYQETQYF
>TRBJ2-1|TRBV6-1|TRBD2|many
TGTGCCACCTTAGGGTGGCGGGGGTTCTACAATGAGCAGTTCTTC
CATLGWRGFYNEQFF
>TRBJ1-1|TRBV12-3/TRBV12-4|NA|many
TGTGCCAGCAGTTTTTGGGGTGGGGGAGCTTTCTTT
CASSFWGGGAFF
>TRBJ1-6|TRBV6-6|NA|many
TGTGCCAGCAGTTACTCGCCTACAGGGCGGAATTCACCCCTCCACTTT
CASSYSPTGRNSPLHF
>TRBJ2-7|TRBV28|NA|many
TGTGCCATCCATAACTTCGGGGAAGGGCCTGGGGAGCAGTACTTC
CAIHNFGEGPGEQYF
>TRBJ2-7|TRBV18|TRBD1|many
TGTGCCAGCTCACTTCTACCGGGACAGGATTCCTCCGAGCAGTACTTC
CASSLLPGQDSSEQYF
>TRBJ1-3|TRBV4-3|NA|NA
TGCGCCAGCAGCCAAGATGGGGGGCCAGGAAACACCATATATTTT
CASSQDGGPGNTIYF
>TRBJ2-7|TRBV2|NA|many
TGTGCCAGCAGTGAAAGAGGCAGGGCCCACGAGCAGTACTTC
CASSERGRAHEQYF
>TRBJ2-1|TRBV28|NA|many
TGTGCCAGCCCACCCCCTGGGGGGATATACAATGAGCAGTTCTTC
CASPPPGGIYNEQFF
>TRBJ1-1|TRBV27|NA|many
TGTGCCAGCAGTTTCCAGGAGGGGGGCACTGAAGCTTTCTTT
CASSFQEGGTEAFF
>TRBJ2-4|TRBV11-2|TRBD2|many
TGTGCCAGCAGCTTAAGTTCTGGCGGGGGATCCAAAAACATTCAGTACTTC
CASSLSSGGGSKNIQYF